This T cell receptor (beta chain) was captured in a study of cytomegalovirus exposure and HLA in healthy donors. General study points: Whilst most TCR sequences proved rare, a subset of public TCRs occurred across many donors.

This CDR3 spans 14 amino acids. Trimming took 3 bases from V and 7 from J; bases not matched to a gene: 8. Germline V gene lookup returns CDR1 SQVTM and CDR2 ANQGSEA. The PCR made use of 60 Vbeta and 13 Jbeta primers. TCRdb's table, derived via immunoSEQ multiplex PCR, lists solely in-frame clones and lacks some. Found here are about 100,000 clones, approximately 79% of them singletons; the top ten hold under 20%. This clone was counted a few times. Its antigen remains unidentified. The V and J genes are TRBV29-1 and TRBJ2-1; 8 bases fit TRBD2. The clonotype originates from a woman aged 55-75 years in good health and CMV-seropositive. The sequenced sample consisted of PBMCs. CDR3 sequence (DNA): TGCAGCGTTGATCAAGGCGGGAGGCCAAATGAGCAGTTCTTC. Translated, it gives CSVDQGGRPNEQFF.